Included here is one T cell receptor beta chain sequence, with context. This clone has only one observation. Its antigen is not yet known. No clone much larger than this one lies a single base away; base qualities are absent. The sample originates from a study of blood T cell repertoires in COVID-19 (dated by TCRdb to 2020 to 2022). Study-wide context: Samples covering the acute and convalescent phases of COVID-19 were provided by collaborators in the United States, Italy and Spain. The repertoires were made available in a free public database intended to serve as a resource for research on the immune response to SARS-CoV-2. Where available, HLA class I and class II types were taken from metadata supplied by the sample provider and were not determined by assay-based typing. The dataset comprised deeply sampled blood TCRbeta repertoires from subjects exposed to, actively infected with, or recovered from COVID-19. The sample metadata nearly always contained a de-identified subject ID, COVID-19 status, age in years and sex. Samples were obtained from the ongoing ImmuneRACE study (first 160 participants) and from roughly 1,300 subjects provided by 6 global collaborators. The material from the prospective study consisted of cDNA or gDNA derived from T cells, B-cell-depleted T cells, or PBMCs.

Study-level results and caveats: The quantity of clinical and demographic metadata differed by source and by participant and was supplied without curation.

Taken from cysteine to phenylalanine, the CDR3 has 20 residues. Only the CDR3 region is kept as DNA, spanning 60 bases read in frame from base 1. Looking up the germline V gene yields CDR1 MGHRA and CDR2 YSYEKL. Ends trimmed: V by 2 bases, J by 7 bases; bases unmatched to a gene: 15. TCRbeta CDR3 regions were amplified from genomic DNA by means of the immunoSEQ Assay, a bias-controlled multiplex PCR. Processing in the source paper ran as follows. Nucleated cell counts per sample were estimated from amplification of reference gene primers within the assay. Sequence reads were collapsed and filtered to measure the absolute abundance of every unique TCRbeta CDR3 rearrangement. For each sample, productive Simpson clonality was calculated as the square root of Simpson's diversity index over productive rearrangements. What TCRdb holds here is the immuneACCESS table cut down to in-frame rearrangements. Part of the clones is not present; checked against another copy, under half of the missing clones reflect an unresolved V gene, and the others are unexplained. D and trimming come from the DNA, and the V and J calls and clone size come from that table. Present in this sample are about 350,000 clones, roughly 87% of which were seen just once. The biggest ten clones account for approximately 10% of the sample.

One collaborating source in Seattle enrolled patients while the patients were actively infected and followed the patients over time throughout the course of disease. Whole blood was collected in K2EDTA tubes by collaborating institutions according to the institutions' own protocols. For TCRbeta analysis, collaborator samples were shipped as frozen whole blood, as isolated PBMCs, or as DNA extracted from either sample type. The TCR sequence derives from a man in his thirties or forties with COVID-19, enrolled during active disease. This sequence uses TRBV4-1 and TRBJ2-2, with TRBD2 matching 14 junction bases. Sequenced: peripheral blood. The CDR3 has the sequence CASSQLTTLGLAGVHGELFF. The nucleotide sequence is given as TGCGCCAGCAGCCAACTTACAACCCTGGGACTAGCGGGAGTTCACGGGGAGCTGTTTTTT.